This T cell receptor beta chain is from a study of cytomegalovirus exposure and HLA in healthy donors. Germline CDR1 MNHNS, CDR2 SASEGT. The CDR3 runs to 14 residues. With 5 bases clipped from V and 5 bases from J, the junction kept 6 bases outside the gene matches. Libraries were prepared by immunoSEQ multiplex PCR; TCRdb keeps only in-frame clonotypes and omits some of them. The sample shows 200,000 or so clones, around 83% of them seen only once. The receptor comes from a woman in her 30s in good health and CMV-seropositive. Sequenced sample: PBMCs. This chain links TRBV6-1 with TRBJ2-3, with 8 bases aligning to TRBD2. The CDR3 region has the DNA TGTGCCAGCAGTCGGGGGACTAGAATAGATACGCAGTATTTT. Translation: CASSRGTRIDTQYF.